This record looks at one TCR beta chain sequence and its context. The antigen is unknown. The CDR3 runs to 15 residues. Germline V lookup: CDR1 WSHSY, CDR2 SAAADI. Germline trimming cut 6 bases from V and 2 bases from J; bases unmatched to any gene: 4. Using immunoSEQ multiplex PCR, the repertoire was profiled, and TCRdb retains in-frame clones only, with some absent. The sample has 30,000 to 45,000 clones, roughly 88% seen once. The sample is drawn from a study of T cells in narcolepsy. General observations from the study: No autoreactive T cell clone sequences appeared in some memory CD4+ repertoires.

The J gene is TRBJ1-5, the V gene TRBV10-2; 10 positions match TRBD1. The source of this sequence is a human donor with narcolepsy. What was sequenced was CD45RA- memory CD4+ T cells from PBMCs. Here the CDR3 reads CASRKGTGGNQPQHF. The CDR3 DNA reads as TGCGCCAGCAGGAAGGGGACAGGGGGCAATCAGCCCCAGCATTTT.